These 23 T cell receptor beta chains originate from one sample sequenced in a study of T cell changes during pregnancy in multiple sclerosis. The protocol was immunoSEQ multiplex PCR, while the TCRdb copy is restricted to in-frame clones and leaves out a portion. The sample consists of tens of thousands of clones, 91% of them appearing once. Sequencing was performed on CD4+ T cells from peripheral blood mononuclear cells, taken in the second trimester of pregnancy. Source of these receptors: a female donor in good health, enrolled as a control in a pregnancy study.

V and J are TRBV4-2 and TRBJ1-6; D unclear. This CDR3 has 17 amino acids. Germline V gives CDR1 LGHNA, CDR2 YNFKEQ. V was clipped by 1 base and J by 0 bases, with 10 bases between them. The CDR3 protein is CASSQAGGSSYNSPLHF. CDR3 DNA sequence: TGTGCCAGCAGCCAAGCCGGCGGGAGCTCCTATAATTCACCCCTCCACTTT.

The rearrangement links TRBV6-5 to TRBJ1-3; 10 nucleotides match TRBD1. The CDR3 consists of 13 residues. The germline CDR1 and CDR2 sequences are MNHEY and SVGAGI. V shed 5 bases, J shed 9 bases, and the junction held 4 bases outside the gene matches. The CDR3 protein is CASSPGTGATIYF. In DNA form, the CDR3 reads TGTGCCAGCAGTCCCGGGACAGGGGCCACCATATATTTT.

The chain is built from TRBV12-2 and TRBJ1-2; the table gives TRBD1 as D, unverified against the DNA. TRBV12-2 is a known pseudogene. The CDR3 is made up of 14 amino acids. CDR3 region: CASRSLQGLGGYTF. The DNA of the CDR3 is TGTGCAAGTCGCTCATTACAGGGCCTCGGGGGCTACACCTTC.

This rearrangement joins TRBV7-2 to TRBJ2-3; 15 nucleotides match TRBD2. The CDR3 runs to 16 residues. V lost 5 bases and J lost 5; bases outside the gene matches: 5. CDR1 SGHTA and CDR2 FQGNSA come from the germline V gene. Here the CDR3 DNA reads TGTGCCAGCAGCCTTGGGACTAGCGGGGGGATAGATACGCAGTATTTT. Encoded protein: CASSLGTSGGIDTQYF.

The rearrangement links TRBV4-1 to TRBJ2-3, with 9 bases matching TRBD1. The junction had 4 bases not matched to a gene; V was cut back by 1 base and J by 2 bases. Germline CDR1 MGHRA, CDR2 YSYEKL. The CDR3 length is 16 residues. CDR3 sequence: CASSQVDRGDTDTQYF. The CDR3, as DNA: TGCGCCAGCAGCCAAGTGGACAGGGGTGACACAGATACGCAGTATTTT.

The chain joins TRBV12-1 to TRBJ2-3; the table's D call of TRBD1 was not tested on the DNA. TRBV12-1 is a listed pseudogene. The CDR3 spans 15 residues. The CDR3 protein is CASSFAGISTDTQYF. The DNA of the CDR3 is TGTGCCAGCAGCTTTGCGGGCATTAGCACAGATACGCAGTATTTT.

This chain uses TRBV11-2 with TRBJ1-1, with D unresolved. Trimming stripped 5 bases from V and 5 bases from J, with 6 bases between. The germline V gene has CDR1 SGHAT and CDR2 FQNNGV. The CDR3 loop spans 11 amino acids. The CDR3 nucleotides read TGTGCCAGCAGCCCGGAGACTGAAGCTTTCTTT. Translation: CASSPETEAFF.

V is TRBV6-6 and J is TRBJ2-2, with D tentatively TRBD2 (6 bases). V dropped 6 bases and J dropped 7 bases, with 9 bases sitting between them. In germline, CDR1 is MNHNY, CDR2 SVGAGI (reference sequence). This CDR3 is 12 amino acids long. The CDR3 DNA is TGTGCCAGCAGCCTGGGGGGCGGGGAGCTGTTTTTT. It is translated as CASSLGGGELFF.

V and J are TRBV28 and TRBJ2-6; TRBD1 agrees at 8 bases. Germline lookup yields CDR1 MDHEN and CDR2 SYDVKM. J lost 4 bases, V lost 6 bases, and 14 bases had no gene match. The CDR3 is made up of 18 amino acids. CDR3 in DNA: TGTGCCAGCAGGGGGCAGGGACAGGCAAGCTGGGGGGCCAACGTCCTGACTTTC. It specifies CASRGQGQASWGANVLTF.

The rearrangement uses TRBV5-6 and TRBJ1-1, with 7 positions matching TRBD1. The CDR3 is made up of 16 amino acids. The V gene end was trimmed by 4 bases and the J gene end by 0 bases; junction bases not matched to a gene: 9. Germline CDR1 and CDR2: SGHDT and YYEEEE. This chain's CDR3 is CASSIDKGQLNTEAFF. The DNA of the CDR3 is TGTGCCAGCAGCATAGACAAGGGACAGCTGAACACTGAAGCTTTCTTT.

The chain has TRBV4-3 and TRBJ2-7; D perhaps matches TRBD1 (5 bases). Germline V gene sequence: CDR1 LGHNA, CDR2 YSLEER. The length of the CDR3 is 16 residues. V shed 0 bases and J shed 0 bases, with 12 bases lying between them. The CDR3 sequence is CASSQERQKSSYEQYF. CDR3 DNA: TGCGCCAGCAGCCAAGAACGACAGAAGTCCTCCTACGAGCAGTACTTC.

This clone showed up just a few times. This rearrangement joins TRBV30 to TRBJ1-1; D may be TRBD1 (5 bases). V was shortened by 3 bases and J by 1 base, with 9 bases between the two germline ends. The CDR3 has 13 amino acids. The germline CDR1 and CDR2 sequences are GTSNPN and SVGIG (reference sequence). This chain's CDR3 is CAWRDGGNTEAFF. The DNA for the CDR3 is TGTGCCTGGAGGGACGGGGGGAACACTGAAGCTTTCTTT.

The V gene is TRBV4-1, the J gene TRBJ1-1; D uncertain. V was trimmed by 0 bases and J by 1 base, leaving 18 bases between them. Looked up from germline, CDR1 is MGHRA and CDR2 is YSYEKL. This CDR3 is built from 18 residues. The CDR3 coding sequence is TGCGCCAGCAGCCAAGATTTATCCGGCAGGAAGCCGAACACTGAAGCTTTCTTT. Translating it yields CASSQDLSGRKPNTEAFF.

The CDR3 coding sequence is TGTGCCAGCAGCTTAGAGCGGGGGGGGTACGAGCAGTACTTC. It specifies CASSLERGGYEQYF. This chain connects TRBV11-2 to TRBJ2-7, with TRBD2 identical over 9 bases. Trimming cost V 0 bases and J 4 bases; bases outside gene matches: 1. Germline-derived CDR1 and CDR2 are SGHAT and FQNNGV. The length of the CDR3 is 14 residues.

The DNA for the CDR3 is TGTGCCAGCAGCTCGATGACAGCGGGGGGCCGTCATACGCAGTATTTT. Encoded protein: CASSSMTAGGRHTQYF. The rearrangement joins TRBV7-2 to TRBJ2-3; TRBD2 matches 9 bases. J gave up 7 bases and V 4 bases, and 12 bases lay outside the gene matches. This CDR3 has 16 residues. Germline V CDR1 and CDR2: SGHTA, FQGNSA. Using reference TRBV7-2 and TRBJ2-3 for the parts outside the CDR3, the full variable domain is GAGVSQSPSNKVTEKGKDVELRCDPISGHTALYWYRQSLGQGLEFLIYFQGNSAPDKSGLPSDRFSAERTGGSVSTLTIQRTQQEDSAVYLCASSSMTAGGRHTQYFGPGTRLTVL.

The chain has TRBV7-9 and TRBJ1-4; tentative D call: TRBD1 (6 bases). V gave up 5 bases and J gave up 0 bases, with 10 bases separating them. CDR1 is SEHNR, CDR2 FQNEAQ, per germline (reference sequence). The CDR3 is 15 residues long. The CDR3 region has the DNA TGTGCCAGCAGCCCCCCAGGGGCAACTAATGAAAAACTGTTTTTT. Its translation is CASSPPGATNEKLFF.

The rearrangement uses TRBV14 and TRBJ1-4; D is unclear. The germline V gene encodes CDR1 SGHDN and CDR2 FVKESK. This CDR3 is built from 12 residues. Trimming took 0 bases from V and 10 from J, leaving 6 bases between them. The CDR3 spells CASSQDGRKLFF. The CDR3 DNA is TGTGCCAGCAGCCAAGATGGGAGAAAACTGTTTTTT.

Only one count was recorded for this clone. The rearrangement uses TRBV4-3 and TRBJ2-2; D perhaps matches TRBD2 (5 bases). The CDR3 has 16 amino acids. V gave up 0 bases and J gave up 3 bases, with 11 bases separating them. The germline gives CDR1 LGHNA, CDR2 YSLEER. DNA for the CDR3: TGCGCCAGCAGCCAAGAGCGGGTGGTTTACACCGGGGAGCTGTTTTTT. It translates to CASSQERVVYTGELFF.

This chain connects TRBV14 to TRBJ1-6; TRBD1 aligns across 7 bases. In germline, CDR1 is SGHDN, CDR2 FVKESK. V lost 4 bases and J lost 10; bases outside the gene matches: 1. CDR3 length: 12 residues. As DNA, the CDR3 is TGTGCCAGCAGCCTGGGACAGTCACCCCTCCACTTT. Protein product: CASSLGQSPLHF.

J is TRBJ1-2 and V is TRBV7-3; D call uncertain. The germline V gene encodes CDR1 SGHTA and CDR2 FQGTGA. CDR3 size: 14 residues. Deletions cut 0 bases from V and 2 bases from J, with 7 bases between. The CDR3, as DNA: TGTGCCAGCAGCTTAACTTCCGGGAACTATGGCTACACCTTC. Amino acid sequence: CASSLTSGNYGYTF.

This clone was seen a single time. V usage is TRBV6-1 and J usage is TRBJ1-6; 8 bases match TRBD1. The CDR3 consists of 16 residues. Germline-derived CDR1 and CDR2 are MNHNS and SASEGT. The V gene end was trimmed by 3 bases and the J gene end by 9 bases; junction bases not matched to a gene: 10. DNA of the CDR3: TGTGCCAGCAGTGAGGGGACGAGACAGGGGCTTTCACCCCTCCACTTT. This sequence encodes CASSEGTRQGLSPLHF.

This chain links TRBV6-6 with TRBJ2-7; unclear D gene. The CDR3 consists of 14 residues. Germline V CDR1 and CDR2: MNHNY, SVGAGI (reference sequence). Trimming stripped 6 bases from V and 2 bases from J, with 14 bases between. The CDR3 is CASSHQHRTYEQYF. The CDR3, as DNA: TGTGCCAGCAGCCACCAACACAGAACCTACGAGCAGTACTTC.

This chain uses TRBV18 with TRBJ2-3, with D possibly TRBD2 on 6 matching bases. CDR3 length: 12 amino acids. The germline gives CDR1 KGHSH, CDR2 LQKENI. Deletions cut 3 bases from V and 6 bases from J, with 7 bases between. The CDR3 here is CASSPGGDTQYF. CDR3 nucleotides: TGTGCCAGCTCACCCGGAGGGGATACGCAGTATTTT.